Below are 3 T cell receptor beta chains sequenced from a single sample in a study of cytomegalovirus exposure and HLA in healthy donors. With 60 Vbeta and 13 Jbeta primers, the PCR was carried out. Measured with immunoSEQ multiplex PCR; TCRdb has only the in-frame clones, and not every one. The table lists fewer than 110,000 clones, approximately 74% of them singletons, with 1.5% to 2% in the top ten. Sequencing used PBMCs. The receptors were sampled from a woman aged 40 to 55 in good health and CMV-seronegative.

This clone was detected a few times. This rearrangement joins TRBV13 to TRBJ2-5; TRBD2 aligns across 10 bases. V gave up 5 bases and J gave up 5 bases; unmatched junction bases: 11. The CDR3 loop spans 16 amino acids. Per germline, CDR1 PRHDT and CDR2 FYEKMQ (reference sequence). CDR3 sequence (DNA): TGTGCCAGCAGCGTGGTTGGAGCGGGGGGGCGGGAGACCCAGTACTTC. Its translation is CASSVVGAGGRETQYF.

This clone has only a few counts. J is TRBJ2-4 and V is TRBV7-3; possible D gene TRBD2, 5 bases. Germline V lookup: CDR1 SGHTA, CDR2 FQGTGA. Trimming removed 5 bases from V and 8 bases from J, with 13 bases in between. The CDR3 extends over 13 amino acids. This CDR3 is CASSPKGGHIQYF. The CDR3 nucleotides read TGTGCCAGCAGCCCAAAAGGAGGACACATTCAGTACTTC. Full variable domain (missing parts from reference TRBV7-3 and TRBJ2-4): GAGVSQTPSNKVTEKGKYVELRCDPISGHTALYWYRQSLGQGPEFLIYFQGTGAADDSGLPNDRFFAVRPEGSVSTLKIQRTERGDSAVYLCASSPKGGHIQYFGAGTRLSVL.

This chain uses TRBV28 with TRBJ1-2; D may be TRBD1 (6 bases). This CDR3 contains 16 residues. CDR1 and CDR2 (germline): MDHEN, SYDVKM. The V and J ends lost 1 base and 1 base respectively, with 13 bases between them. Written as DNA, the CDR3 is TGTGCCAGCAGTTTATCGGCAGGGGCCTTTAACTATGGCTACACCTTC. Protein: CASSLSAGAFNYGYTF.